The rows below give T cell receptor beta chains drawn from one sample of a study of molecular identifiers for immune sequencing clone quantification. Each CDR3 protein is one row after TCRdb ran MiXCR on the PCR reads. The sample contains approximately 550,000 distinct CDR3 sequences, about 21% of which appear only once. Sequencing was carried out using naive CD8+ T cells from blood, with Jurkat cell RNA spiked in. The receptors stem from a human donor in good health. Some libraries in this study had Jurkat cell RNA spiked in. Both conserved end residues are part of each CDR3. The order of the fields is D gene, V gene, J gene, clone size, CDR3 DNA, CDR3 protein. The D gene is left open where the match is weak. Size is stated for part of the rows, as once, few or many counts, or as a class when the clone is expanded.

TRBD2,TRBV13,TRBJ2-1,few,TGTGCCAGCAGCTTAGTAGCGGGAGGTGAGCAGTTCTTC,CASSLVAGGEQFF
TRBD2,TRBV6-1,TRBJ2-3,many,TGTGCCAGCAGTAAGCATAGCGGGAGCACAGATACGCAGTATTTT,CASSKHSGSTDTQYF
.,TRBV11-3,TRBJ2-1,few,TGTGCCAGCAGTTCCGGGTTATACTCCTACAATGAGCAGTTCTTC,CASSSGLYSYNEQFF
.,TRBV12-3/TRBV12-4,TRBJ1-5,.,TGTGCCAGCAGCCCCACGGTGGACCTAAGCAATCAGCCCCAGCATTTT,CASSPTVDLSNQPQHF
TRBD2,TRBV28,TRBJ2-5,many,TGTGCCAGCAGCGAACGACTAGCCCAAGAGACCCAGTACTTC,CASSERLAQETQYF
TRBD2,TRBV29-1,TRBJ2-3,many,TGCAGCGTTCCCCCTACTAGCGGGAGGCGAGCACAGCGCACAGATACGCAGTATTTT,CSVPPTSGRRAQRTDTQYF
.,TRBV11-2,TRBJ2-2,many,TGTGCCAGCAGCCTTTATCAAGGGATCGGGGAGCTGTTTTTT,CASSLYQGIGELFF
TRBD1,TRBV20-1,TRBJ2-3,.,TGCGGTTGGAAGCCCGGGACAGGGAACCCGGGCCCATCCACAGATACGCAGTATTTT,CGWKPGTGNPGPSTDTQYF
.,TRBV20-1,TRBJ2-3,many,TGCAGTGCTAGAGATCTTCGCGGAAGCACAGATACGCAGTATTTT,CSARDLRGSTDTQYF
.,TRBV4-1,TRBJ1-1,few,TGCGCCAGCAGCCAGCAGGGCGTGAACACTGAAGCTTTCTTT,CASSQQGVNTEAFF
.,TRBV4-1,TRBJ1-5,many,TGCGCCAGCAGCCAAGGCCAGTCGAATCAGCCCCAGCATTTT,CASSQGQSNQPQHF
.,TRBV19,TRBJ2-2,few,TGTGCCAGTAGTATGCAGGGATCCGGGGAGCTGTTTTTT,CASSMQGSGELFF
.,TRBV20-1,TRBJ2-7,many,TGCAGTGCTCCCCAGGGAATGGCCCACGAGCAGTACTTC,CSAPQGMAHEQYF
TRBD1,TRBV3-1,TRBJ2-3,once,TGTGCCAGCAGCCAAGATCCGGTAGGGACAGGGTTAGGGGGTAGCACAGATACGCAGTATTTT,CASSQDPVGTGLGGSTDTQYF
.,TRBV20-1,TRBJ2-3,.,TGCAGTGCTAGAAATCTAGAGGCGAACACAAATACGCAGTATTTT,CSARNLEANTNTQYF
TRBD2,TRBV18,TRBJ2-5,few,TGTGCCAGCTCACCGACTAGCGGGTACCAAGAGACCCAGTACTTC,CASSPTSGYQETQYF
TRBD2,TRBV20-1,TRBJ2-7,.,TGCAGTGCTAGAGAGGTGACTAGCGGGAGGTTCAACGAGCAGTACTTC,CSAREVTSGRFNEQYF
.,TRBV3-1,TRBJ2-5,.,TGTGCCAGCAGCCGCGAGAATACCCTGGAGACCCAGTACTTC,CASSRENTLETQYF
.,TRBV19,TRBJ2-1,many,TGTGCCAGTAGTATAGTCCTAGCCAGTGAGCAGTTCTTC,CASSIVLASEQFF
.,TRBV29-1,TRBJ2-2,many,TGCAGCGTTGCCTTTGCCGCGAACACCGGGGAGCTGTTTTTT,CSVAFAANTGELFF
TRBD2,TRBV7-6,TRBJ2-3,many,TGTGCCAGCAGCTCCGGGACTAGCGGGGGCACAGATACGCAGTATTTT,CASSSGTSGGTDTQYF
.,TRBV19,TRBJ1-4,many,TGTGCCAGTAAACGGAGCCCCACTGGTGAAAAACTGTTTTTT,CASKRSPTGEKLFF
.,TRBV20-1,TRBJ1-6,.,TGCAGTGCTAGTGATGCGGAGAGCTCCTATAATTCACCCCTCCACTTT,CSASDAESSYNSPLHF
TRBD2,TRBV30,TRBJ2-2,many,TGTGCCTGGATGCCCAGCGGGAGGTTGGGCACCGGGGAGCTGTTTTTT,CAWMPSGRLGTGELFF
.,TRBV6-2/TRBV6-3,TRBJ2-7,few,TGTGCCAGCAGTTACTCGAGGGCTAGCTTCGACGAGCAGTACTTC,CASSYSRASFDEQYF
.,TRBV7-9,TRBJ2-7,few,TGTGCCAGCAGCCCCAGGGACACCGAGAGCTCCTACGAGCAGTACTTC,CASSPRDTESSYEQYF
TRBD1,TRBV27,TRBJ1-1,few,TGTGCCAGCACCTTTGGGACAGGGAAGGGTGAAGCTTTCTTT,CASTFGTGKGEAFF
.,TRBV12-3/TRBV12-4,TRBJ1-1,.,TGTGCCAGCAGTCCGGGGACAAGGATGGAAGCTTTCTTT,CASSPGTRMEAFF
TRBD1,TRBV7-8,TRBJ2-1,few,TGTGCCAGCAGCTTGATATCCGGGACAGGGAAGAACAATGAGCAGTTCTTC,CASSLISGTGKNNEQFF
.,TRBV29-1,TRBJ2-3,many,TGCAGCGTTGCGGACCTTACAGATACGCAGTATTTT,CSVADLTDTQYF
TRBD2,TRBV27,TRBJ2-3,.,TGTGCCAGCAGACTAGCGGCGACTGCCACAGATACGCAGTATTTT,CASRLAATATDTQYF
.,TRBV24-1,TRBJ2-3,once,TGTGCCACCAGTGATGCGTGGCGGGAAGATAGCACAGATACGCAGTATTTT,CATSDAWREDSTDTQYF
.,TRBV4-3,TRBJ2-1,many,TGCGCCAGCAGCCCCGGGACCTCCTACAATGAGCAGTTCTTC,CASSPGTSYNEQFF
.,TRBV5-1,TRBJ2-3,many,TGCGCCAGTACGGAGTGGACTAGCACAGATACGCAGTATTTT,CASTEWTSTDTQYF
.,TRBV2,TRBJ2-2,.,TGTGCCAGCTCCGAGGGGAGGCTAACAACTAGAACCGGGGAGCTGTTTTTT,CASSEGRLTTRTGELFF
TRBD1,TRBV4-3,TRBJ1-6,.,TGCGCCAGCAGCCAAGATAGACAGGGCGCTGGATCCTATAATTCACCCCTCCACTTT,CASSQDRQGAGSYNSPLHF
.,TRBV12-3/TRBV12-4,TRBJ1-1,many,TGTGCCAGCAGTGTCGGGTCGGCTGAAGCTTTCTTT,CASSVGSAEAFF
.,TRBV29-1,TRBJ1-1,many,TGCAGCGTTGTAGAGGGGGGCCGAACTGAAGCTTTCTTT,CSVVEGGRTEAFF
TRBD1,TRBV29-1,TRBJ1-1,many,TGCAGCGTTGAAGGGGACAGGGTAGGGCAGAACACTGAAGCTTTCTTT,CSVEGDRVGQNTEAFF
.,TRBV13,TRBJ2-3,.,TGTGCCAGCAGCCCCTACGGGACGGATACGCAGTATTTT,CASSPYGTDTQYF
.,TRBV4-2,TRBJ2-7,few,TGTGCCAGCAGCCAAGAGTTGCGGGGCTTCTACGAGCAGTACTTC,CASSQELRGFYEQYF
.,TRBV5-1,TRBJ2-7,.,TGCGCCAGCAGCTTGGACCTGGGTATTTACGAGCAGTACTTC,CASSLDLGIYEQYF
.,TRBV9,TRBJ2-7,.,TGTGCCAGCAGCGTAGGACCCGGAGATTACTACGAGCAGTACTTC,CASSVGPGDYYEQYF
.,TRBV3-1,TRBJ2-5,many,TGTGCCAGCAGCCTCGGGACGGCGGAGACCCAGTACTTC,CASSLGTAETQYF
TRBD1,TRBV5-6,TRBJ1-6,.,TGTGCCAGCAGCCCCACCGGGACAGAAGGGATTTCACCCCTCCACTTT,CASSPTGTEGISPLHF
TRBD2,TRBV20-1,TRBJ2-3,.,TGCAGTGCGGAGAAGGGACTAGCGGGAGTATACACAGATACGCAGTATTTT,CSAEKGLAGVYTDTQYF
.,TRBV7-9,TRBJ1-1,many,TGTGCCAGCAGCTTAGAGAGACAGGTGAACACTGAAGCTTTCTTT,CASSLERQVNTEAFF
.,TRBV9,TRBJ1-1,.,TGTGCCAGCAGCGTAGATGGGGCTCAGAACACTGAAGCTTTCTTT,CASSVDGAQNTEAFF
.,TRBV5-5,TRBJ2-5,many,TGTGCCAGCAGCTTGGATTGGGGTCCTGGAGAGACCCAGTACTTC,CASSLDWGPGETQYF
TRBD2,TRBV4-3,TRBJ2-3,few,TGCGCCAGCAGCAAAAATGGGGACTACTCCACAGATACGCAGTATTTT,CASSKNGDYSTDTQYF
TRBD2,TRBV7-8,TRBJ2-1,few,TGTGCCAGCAGCTACCTAGCGGGGGGTCTAAATGAGCAGTTCTTC,CASSYLAGGLNEQFF
.,TRBV7-2,TRBJ2-5,few,TGTGCCAGCAGCGAACGGACAGGAGGGCAAGAGACCCAGTACTTC,CASSERTGGQETQYF